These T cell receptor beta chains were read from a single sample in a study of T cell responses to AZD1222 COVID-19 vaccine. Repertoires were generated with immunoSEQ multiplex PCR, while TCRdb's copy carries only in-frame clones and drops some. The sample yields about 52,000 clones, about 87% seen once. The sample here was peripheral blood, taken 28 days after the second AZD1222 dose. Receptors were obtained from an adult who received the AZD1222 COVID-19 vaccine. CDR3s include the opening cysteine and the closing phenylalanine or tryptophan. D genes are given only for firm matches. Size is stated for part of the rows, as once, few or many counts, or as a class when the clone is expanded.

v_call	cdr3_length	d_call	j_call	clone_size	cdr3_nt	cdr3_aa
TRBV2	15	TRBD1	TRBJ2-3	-	TGTGCCAGCAGTGTAGGGCAGGGGGCAGGGGATACGCAGTATTTT	CASSVGQGAGDTQYF
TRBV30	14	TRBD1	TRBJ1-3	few	TGTGCCTGGCACCAGGACAGGGCTGGAAACACCATATATTTT	CAWHQDRAGNTIYF
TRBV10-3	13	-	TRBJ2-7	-	TGTGCCATCATGAGTAGCGCCTCCTACGAGCAGTACTTC	CAIMSSASYEQYF
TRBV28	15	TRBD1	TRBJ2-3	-	TGTGCCAGCAGTTCGAGAACAGGGGTGGAAGATACGCAGTATTTT	CASSSRTGVEDTQYF
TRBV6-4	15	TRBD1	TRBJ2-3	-	TGTGCCAGCAGTGTACAGGGGAAGAAGACAGATACGCAGTATTTT	CASSVQGKKTDTQYF
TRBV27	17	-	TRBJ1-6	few	TGTGCCAGCAGTTTCGATGGGATCGGTTCCTATAATTCACCCCTCCACTTT	CASSFDGIGSYNSPLHF
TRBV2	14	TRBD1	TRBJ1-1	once	TGTGCCAGCAGTAACAGGGGGCGGAACACTGAAGCTTTCTTT	CASSNRGRNTEAFF
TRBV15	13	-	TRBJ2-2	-	TGTGCCACCAGCAGAGATATGACCGGGGAGCTGTTTTTT	CATSRDMTGELFF
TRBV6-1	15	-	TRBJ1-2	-	TGTGCCAGCAGTGAAGCCATGGGGGGACTCTATGGCTACACCTTC	CASSEAMGGLYGYTF
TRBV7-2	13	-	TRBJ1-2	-	TGTGCCAGCAGCTTAGGGGGTTCCTATGGCTACACCTTC	CASSLGGSYGYTF
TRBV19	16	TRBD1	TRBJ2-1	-	TGTGCCAGTAGTATCAGACAGGGCCCCGGCTACAATGAGCAGTTCTTC	CASSIRQGPGYNEQFF
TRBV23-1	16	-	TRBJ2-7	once	TGCGCCAGCAGTCAATTGACCCCCTTAAATTCCTACGAGCAGTACTTC	CASSQLTPLNSYEQYF
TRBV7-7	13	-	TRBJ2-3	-	TGTGCTAGCAGCCCCTCCGGGGCCGATACGCAGTATTTT	CASSPSGADTQYF
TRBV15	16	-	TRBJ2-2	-	TGTGCCACCAGCAGAGATGCAGGGTTTTCCACCGGGGAGCTGTTTTTT	CATSRDAGFSTGELFF
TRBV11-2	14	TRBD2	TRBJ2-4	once	TGTGCCAGCAGCTCGGGGGGAGGGAGGGACATTCAGTACTTC	CASSSGGGRDIQYF
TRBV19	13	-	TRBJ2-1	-	TGTGCCAGTAGTACCCTATTCGACAATGAGCAGTTCTTC	CASSTLFDNEQFF
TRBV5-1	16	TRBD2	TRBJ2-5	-	TGCGCCAGCATAGAGGGAGTGGGAGGGCCTCGGGAGACCCAGTACTTC	CASIEGVGGPRETQYF
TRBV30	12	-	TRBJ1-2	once	TGTGCCTGCCAGACAGGCCTGCGGGGCTACACCTTC	CACQTGLRGYTF
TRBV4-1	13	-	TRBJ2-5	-	TGCGCCAGCAGTCGGGCTCAGCGAGAGACCCAGTACTTC	CASSRAQRETQYF
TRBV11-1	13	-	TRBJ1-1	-	TGTGCCAGCAGCGTAAAGATGAACACTGAAGCTTTCTTT	CASSVKMNTEAFF
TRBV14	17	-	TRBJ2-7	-	TGTGCCAGCAGCCAAGAAAGGGGGGGCCGGGCCCCCTACGAGCAGTACTTC	CASSQERGGRAPYEQYF
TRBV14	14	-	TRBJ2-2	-	TGTGCCAGCAGCCGGAAATTGGGCACCGGGGAGCTGTTTTTT	CASSRKLGTGELFF
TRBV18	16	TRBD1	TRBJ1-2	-	TGTGCCAGCTCACCCTCGGGGACAGCTAAACGGTATGGCTACACCTTC	CASSPSGTAKRYGYTF
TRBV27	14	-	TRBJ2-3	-	TGTGCCAGCAGCTTACAGTGGCCCAAAGATACGCAGTATTTT	CASSLQWPKDTQYF
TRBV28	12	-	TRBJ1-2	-	TGTGCCAGCAGCCTCAGGGGACGCGGCTACACCTTC	CASSLRGRGYTF
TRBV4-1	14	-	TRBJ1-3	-	TGCGCCAGCAGCCAAGGGGCAGGCCGAAACACCATATATTTT	CASSQGAGRNTIYF
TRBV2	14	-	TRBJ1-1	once	TGTGCCAGCAGTGGCTCGGTGATTAACACTGAAGCTTTCTTT	CASSGSVINTEAFF
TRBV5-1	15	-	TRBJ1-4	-	TGCGCCAGCAGCGTGGGACTCGGGGTAGGTGAAAAACTGTTTTTT	CASSVGLGVGEKLFF